The clone carrying this TCR beta chain was counted many times. Antigen: not known. The CDR3 extends over 15 amino acids. V was trimmed by 2 bases and J by 3 bases, leaving 8 bases between them. Germline V lookup: CDR1 SGHTA, CDR2 FQGTGA. TCRdb redid the calling of the reads with MiXCR, one entry per CDR3 protein. The data contain roughly 280,000 distinct CDR3 sequences, under 25% of them singletons. The sample belongs to a study of T cell repertoires in cytomegalovirus infection. The rearrangement joins TRBV7-3 to TRBJ2-6, with D perhaps matching TRBD1 or TRBD2 (6 bases each). The material was cultured PBMCs, obtained from culture after CMV antigen stimulation. The sequence derives from a human donor in good health (CMV status not recorded). Some clones in this sample may be carry-over from other donors' samples. The CDR3 loop reads CASSLGGHGANVLTF. The CDR3 DNA is TGTGCCAGCAGCTTAGGGGGGCATGGGGCCAACGTCCTGACTTTC.